Below are 31 T cell receptor beta chains sequenced from a single sample in a study of patients and donors after allogeneic stem cell transplantation. Each CDR3 protein is one row after TCRdb ran MiXCR on the RT-PCR reads. The data show approximately 150,000 distinct CDR3 sequences, over 35% seen once. Sequencing input: blood, either unsorted or a sorted T cell fraction (not recorded which). Source of these receptors: a human donor who was either an allogeneic HSCT recipient or a stem cell or donor lymphocyte infusion donor (not recorded which). It is not recorded whose cells these are; they may come from a transplant donor.

This sequence joins TRBV4-1 and TRBJ1-1; no clear D. CDR1 and CDR2 (germline): MGHRA, YSYEKL. The V and J ends lost 1 base and 4 bases respectively, with 10 bases between them. The CDR3 covers 14 residues. DNA for the CDR3: TGCGCCAGCAGCCAAGCAGGAGTAACCACTGAAGCTTTCTTT. The encoded protein is CASSQAGVTTEAFF.

This clonotype occurred a few times. This chain joins TRBV29-1 and TRBJ1-3; D is possibly TRBD1 (5 bases). The CDR3 covers 14 residues. Germline V gives CDR1 SQVTM, CDR2 ANQGSEA. V was cut by 5 bases and J by 0 bases, with 11 bases left in between. The CDR3 DNA sequence: TGCAGCGTTTCTTCAGGGTCCTCTGGAAACACCATATATTTT. Encoded protein: CSVSSGSSGNTIYF.

The chain carries TRBV7-9 and TRBJ2-7; no firm D call. CDR1 is SEHNR and CDR2 is FQNEAQ in the germline V gene (reference sequence). The CDR3 extends over 13 amino acids. V was shortened by 5 bases and J by 4 bases, with 12 bases between the two germline ends. In DNA, the CDR3 is TGTGCCAGCAGCCTCCCCGGCAGGTACGAGCAGTACTTC. This sequence encodes CASSLPGRYEQYF.

A few counts support this clonotype. This sequence joins TRBV11-1 and TRBJ1-1, with a possible D match to TRBD1 (5 bases). Germline-derived CDR1 and CDR2 are SGHAT and FQDESV (reference sequence). Trimming left V 3 bases short and J 11 bases short, with 10 bases between. The CDR3 consists of 11 residues. Here the CDR3 DNA reads TGTGCCAGCAGCTTCGGGGGGGACGCTTTCTTT. Amino acids: CASSFGGDAFF.

The chain links TRBV7-9 to TRBJ1-1; D call uncertain. The CDR3 sequence is 12 residues long. Germline CDR1 and CDR2: SEHNR and FQNEAQ (reference sequence). Between the trimmed V and J ends, which lost 8 bases and 2 bases, there was a span of 9 bases. In nucleotides, the CDR3 is TGTGCCAGCGGCCACAAAAACACTGAAGCTTTCTTT. As protein: CASGHKNTEAFF.

The chain couples TRBV9 to TRBJ2-7, with 7 bases matching TRBD1. V was pared by 3 bases and J by 1 base, with 7 bases of the junction left unmatched. Germline V lookup: CDR1 SGDLS, CDR2 YYNGEE. This CDR3 contains 15 residues. CDR3 region: CASSARQGHSYEQYV. In DNA form, the CDR3 reads TGTGCCAGCAGCGCCCGACAGGGACATTCCTACGAGCAGTACGTC.

This chain uses TRBV20-1 with TRBJ1-5; 7 bases fit TRBD1. Trimming at V came to 3 bases and at J to 4 bases, leaving 12 bases not matched to a gene. Germline V CDR1 and CDR2: DFQATT, SNEGSKA (reference sequence). The CDR3 spans 16 residues. CDR3 residues: CSARDRRQGPNQPQHF. The CDR3 DNA follows: TGCAGTGCTAGGGACAGGAGGCAGGGACCGAATCAGCCCCAGCATTTT.

This clonotype was seen only once. The chain combines TRBV28 with TRBJ2-7; 13 nucleotides agree with TRBD2. CDR3 size: 17 residues. Germline-derived CDR1 and CDR2 are MDHEN and SYDVKM. V lost 5 bases and J lost 2; bases outside the gene matches: 9. DNA of the CDR3: TGTGCCAGCAGTACCTACGGACTAGCGGGGGTTCCCTACGAGCAGTACTTC. This sequence encodes CASSTYGLAGVPYEQYF.

The chain is built from TRBV4-1 and TRBJ2-1, with a tentative D call TRBD2 (5 bases). Germline V lookup: CDR1 MGHRA, CDR2 YSYEKL. There are 14 residues in the CDR3. The V end lost 4 bases, the J end lost 8 bases, and 15 bases lay between the germline ends. In nucleotides, the CDR3 is TGCGCCAGCAGCCCCCAGCGGAGAGGGCATGAGCAGTTCTTC. It specifies CASSPQRRGHEQFF.

This sequence joins TRBV25-1 and TRBJ2-3; TRBD1 aligns across 9 bases. J was trimmed by 2 bases and V by 5 bases; bases with no gene match: 11. The CDR3 is 17 amino acids. The germline V gene has CDR1 MGHDK and CDR2 SYGVNS. The CDR3 region has the DNA TGTGCCAGCAGTCCTCTCCAGGGACAGGGCTCCACAGATACGCAGTATTTT. As protein: CASSPLQGQGSTDTQYF.

A word on this clonotype: The conserved closing phenylalanine or tryptophan is absent in this CDR3, likely reflecting a read error. CDR3 loop: CASSPRAGNEKLFL. The CDR3 DNA is TGTGCCAGCAGCCCCCGTGCAGGGAATGAAAAACTGTTTTTG. The chain uses TRBV12-3 or TRBV12-4 and TRBJ1-4; D might be TRBD1 (5 bases). The CDR3 is 14 residues long. With 6 bases removed from V and 5 bases from J, the gap between germline ends came to 13 bases.

For the CDR3, the DNA is TGTGCCACCAGCAGAGATATGTCGGCGTACAATGAGCAGTTCTTC. Protein sequence: CATSRDMSAYNEQFF. The rearrangement links TRBV15 to TRBJ2-1; no firm D call. Germline assignment: CDR1 LNHNV and CDR2 YYDKDF (reference sequence). CDR3 length: 15 amino acids. The V end was cut by 0 bases, the J end by 4 bases, with 10 bases between.

J is TRBJ1-5 and V is TRBV12-3 or TRBV12-4; TRBD1 aligns across 11 bases. This CDR3 spans 13 amino acids. V shed 5 bases, J shed 7 bases, and the junction held 1 base outside the gene matches. The CDR3 DNA is TGTGCCAGCAGTGGACAGGGGGCCCAGCCCCAGCATTTT. It encodes CASSGQGAQPQHF.

This clonotype was detected a few times. CDR3 sequence (DNA): TGTGCCAGCAGCTTCTATGCCGGGACCGATCAAGAGACCCAGTACTTC. Translated, it gives CASSFYAGTDQETQYF. The chain recombines TRBV13 with TRBJ2-5, with D perhaps TRBD1 or TRBD2 (5 bases each). The CDR3 length is 16 residues. Deletions cut 3 bases from V and 2 bases from J, with 16 bases between. Germline CDR1 PRHDT, CDR2 FYEKMQ (reference sequence).

This clonotype was detected only a few times. The chain links TRBV5-1 to TRBJ1-1, with D uncertain. The CDR3 spans 12 residues. V was pared by 4 bases and J by 4 bases, with 8 bases between. Per germline, CDR1 SGHRS and CDR2 YFSETQ. CDR3: CASSGEATEAFF. The CDR3, as DNA: TGCGCCAGCAGCGGGGAGGCCACTGAAGCTTTCTTT. The full variable domain, with the rest looked up from reference TRBV5-1 and TRBJ1-1, is KAGVTQTPRYLIKTRGQQVTLSCSPISGHRSVSWYQQTPGQGLQFLFEYFSETQRNKGNFPGRFSGRQFSNSRSEMNVSTLELGDSALYLCASSGEATEAFFGQGTRLTVV.

This clonotype showed up just a few times. The V call is TRBV6-2 or TRBV6-3, the J call TRBJ1-1, with D maybe TRBD1 (5 bases). This CDR3 has 16 residues. The V end was cut by 0 bases, the J end by 1 base, with 12 bases between. The germline gives CDR1 MNHEY, CDR2 SVGEGT. The CDR3 nucleotides are TGTGCCAGCAGTTACTCGATTGGACATAAGAACACTGAAGCTTTCTTT. This encodes CASSYSIGHKNTEAFF.

The V and J genes are TRBV10-3 and TRBJ2-1; D possibly corresponds to TRBD1 (5 bases). Looked up from germline, CDR1 is ENHRY and CDR2 is SYGVKD. V was pared by 6 bases and J by 8 bases, with 14 bases between. CDR3 length equals 13 residues. CDR3 region: CAISDDSDHEQFF. The CDR3 coding sequence is TGTGCCATCAGCGATGACAGCGACCATGAGCAGTTCTTC.

There are a few counts of this clonotype. The V and J genes are TRBV12-3 or TRBV12-4 and TRBJ1-5; 10 bases are shared with TRBD1. With V trimmed by 5 bases and J by 2 bases, 0 bases remained unmatched. This CDR3 spans 14 amino acids. CDR3 region: CASSGQGGNQPQHF. DNA of the CDR3: TGTGCCAGCAGTGGACAGGGGGGCAATCAGCCCCAGCATTTT.

J is TRBJ2-7 and V is TRBV28; D is undetermined. The V and J ends lost 6 bases and 4 bases respectively, with 16 bases between them. The CDR3 is 14 amino acids. The germline gives CDR1 MDHEN, CDR2 SYDVKM. CDR3 protein: CASSPGVHGYEQYF. CDR3 in DNA: TGTGCCAGCAGCCCGGGCGTCCATGGGTACGAGCAGTACTTC.

The chain couples TRBV24-1 to TRBJ1-5, with TRBD1 matching 9 bases. Trimming took 10 bases from V and 3 from J; bases not matched to a gene: 12. The CDR3 has 16 amino acids. Per germline, CDR1 KGHDR and CDR2 SFDVKD. The CDR3 DNA reads as TGTGCCACTTCTTCAGGGACAGGGCCACCCAATCAGCCCCAGCATTTT. Its translation: CATSSGTGPPNQPQHF.

This clonotype was detected only a few times. The chain uses TRBV3-1 and TRBJ1-4; D ambiguous. The V gene's germline CDR1 is LGHDT and CDR2 YNNKEL (reference sequence). CDR3 length: 13 amino acids. V was clipped by 6 bases and J by 3 bases, with 8 bases between them. The CDR3 protein is CASSPEPNEKLFF. The CDR3 coding sequence is TGTGCCAGCAGTCCGGAACCTAATGAAAAACTGTTTTTT.

The chain couples TRBV7-3 to TRBJ1-6, with D uncertain. V was pared by 0 bases and J by 7 bases, with 7 bases between. CDR3 length: 14 amino acids. CDR1 and CDR2 (germline): SGHTA, FQGTGA. The CDR3 reads CASSLTSANSPLHF. CDR3 DNA: TGTGCCAGCAGCTTAACTTCGGCAAATTCACCCCTCCACTTT.

The chain combines TRBV5-1 with TRBJ2-5; D is unresolved. Germline V gives CDR1 SGHRS, CDR2 YFSETQ. Trimming removed 6 bases from V and 3 bases from J, with 21 bases in between. This CDR3 contains 16 residues. This CDR3 is CASTPRWAGREETQYF. CDR3 in DNA: TGCGCCAGCACGCCCCGGTGGGCTGGACGGGAAGAGACCCAGTACTTC.

V is TRBV7-9 and J is TRBJ1-1; TRBD1 might be the D (6 bases). This CDR3 has 13 residues. CDR1 is SEHNR and CDR2 is FQNEAQ in the germline V gene (reference sequence). Trimming left V 3 bases short and J 6 bases short, with 11 bases between. CDR3 nucleotide sequence: TGTGCCAGCAGCTTTCTGAGGGGGGCTGAAGCTTTCTTT. Its protein product is CASSFLRGAEAFF.

This clonotype has a handful of counts. The rearrangement joins TRBV29-1 to TRBJ1-2, with 7 bases fitting TRBD1. CDR3 length equals 16 residues. Germline CDR1 SQVTM, CDR2 ANQGSEA. V was pared by 4 bases and J by 2 bases, with 13 bases of the junction left unmatched. CDR3 coding DNA: TGCAGCGTTGGGAGACAGGGAGGGGAAGCAAACTATGGCTACACCTTC. Protein product: CSVGRQGGEANYGYTF.

Only a few counts were recorded for this clonotype. The chain recombines TRBV21-1 with TRBJ2-7. TRBV21-1 corresponds to a pseudogene. The CDR3 loop spans 12 amino acids. The CDR3 coding sequence is TGTGCCAGCACCCGAAACGCCTACGAGCAGTACTTC. It is translated as CASTRNAYEQYF.

This clonotype has a handful of counts. The V gene is TRBV6-5, the J gene TRBJ1-1; no clear D. Looked up from germline, CDR1 is MNHEY and CDR2 is SVGAGI. The ends were cut back, 6 bases at V and 11 bases at J, with 19 bases in the middle. The CDR3 spans 13 residues. In DNA, the CDR3 is TGTGCCAGCAGCCCTGGAAGGTCGTTGAGCGCTTTCTTT. This gives the protein CASSPGRSLSAFF.

The chain employs TRBV15 and TRBJ2-1; 7 positions agree with TRBD2. The CDR3 extends over 16 amino acids. Germline-derived CDR1 and CDR2 are LNHNV and YYDKDF (reference sequence). V lost 3 bases and J lost 6; bases outside the gene matches: 11. Here the CDR3 DNA reads TGTGCCACCAGCAGCTCCGGGACTAAAAGCCCCAATGAGCAGTTCTTC. Its protein product is CATSSSGTKSPNEQFF.

This clonotype was seen only a few times. The chain links TRBV6-2 or TRBV6-3 to TRBJ2-7; D unclear. This CDR3 spans 12 amino acids. Germline V gene sequence: CDR1 MNHEY, CDR2 SVGEGT. The ends were cut back, 7 bases at V and 0 bases at J, with 7 bases in the middle. CDR3 coding DNA: TGTGCCAGCAACTCAGACTCCTACGAGCAGTACTTC. It yields the protein CASNSDSYEQYF.

The genes are TRBV5-6 and TRBJ1-2; tentatively, D is TRBD1 (6 bases). This CDR3 comprises 16 residues. V lost 4 bases, J lost 4 bases, and 20 bases lay in between. Germline V gives CDR1 SGHDT, CDR2 YYEEEE. The CDR3: CASSHLQLSGAYGYTF. Written as DNA, the CDR3 is TGTGCCAGCAGCCACCTCCAACTGTCGGGGGCCTATGGCTACACCTTC.

The chain is built from TRBV5-6 and TRBJ1-1; D gene ambiguous. CDR3 length equals 15 residues. Germline CDR1 SGHDT, CDR2 YYEEEE. Trimming left V 4 bases short and J 1 base short, with 14 bases between. This CDR3 reads CASSALPTWNTEAFF. The CDR3 DNA reads as TGTGCCAGCAGCGCTTTACCCACATGGAACACTGAAGCTTTCTTT. Full variable domain (rest looked up from reference TRBV5-6 and TRBJ1-1): DAGVTQSPTHLIKTRGQQVTLRCSPKSGHDTVSWYQQALGQGPQFIFQYYEEEERQRGNFPDRFSGHQFPNYSSELNVNALLLGDSALYLCASSALPTWNTEAFFGQGTRLTVV.